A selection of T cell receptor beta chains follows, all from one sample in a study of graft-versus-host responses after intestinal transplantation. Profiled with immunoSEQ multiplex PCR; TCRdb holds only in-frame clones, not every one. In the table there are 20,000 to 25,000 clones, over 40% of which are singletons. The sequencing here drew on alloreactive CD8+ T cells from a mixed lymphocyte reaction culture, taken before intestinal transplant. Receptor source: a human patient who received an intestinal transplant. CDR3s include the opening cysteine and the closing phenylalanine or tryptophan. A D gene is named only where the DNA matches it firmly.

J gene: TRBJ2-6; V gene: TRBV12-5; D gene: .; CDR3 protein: CASGQMVLQGQSRANVLTF
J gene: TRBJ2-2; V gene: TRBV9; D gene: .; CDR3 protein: CASSVDPRLPGELFF
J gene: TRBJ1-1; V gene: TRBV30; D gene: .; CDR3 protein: CAWSSWASPGGAFF
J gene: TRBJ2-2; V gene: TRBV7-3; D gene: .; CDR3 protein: CASSLNVAYTGELFF
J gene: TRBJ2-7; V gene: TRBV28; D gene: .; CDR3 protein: CASTLLPYEQYF
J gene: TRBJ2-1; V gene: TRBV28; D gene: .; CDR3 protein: CASRTISEGLSYNEQFF
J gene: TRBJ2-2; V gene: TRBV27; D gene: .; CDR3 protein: CASTAGSTVNTGELFF
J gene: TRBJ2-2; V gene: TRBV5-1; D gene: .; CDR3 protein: CASSFRGIGELFF
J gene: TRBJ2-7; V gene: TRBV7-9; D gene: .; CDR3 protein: CASSPLSMEQYF
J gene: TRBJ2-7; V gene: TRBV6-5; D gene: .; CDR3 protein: CSFFKQKTAYEQYF
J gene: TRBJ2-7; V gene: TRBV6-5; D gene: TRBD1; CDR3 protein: CASAGAGQGSYEQYF
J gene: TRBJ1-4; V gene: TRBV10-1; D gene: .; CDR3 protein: CASNGAKSNRGKLFF
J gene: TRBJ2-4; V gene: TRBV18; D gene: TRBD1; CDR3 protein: CASSPSGQGVGAKNIQYF
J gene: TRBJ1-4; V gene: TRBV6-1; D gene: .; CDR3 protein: CASSYWDGNEKLFF
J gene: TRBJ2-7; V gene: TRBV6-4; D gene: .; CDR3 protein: CASSDGPLSYEQYF
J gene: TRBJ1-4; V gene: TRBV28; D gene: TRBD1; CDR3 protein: CASRPTRDRGEKLFF
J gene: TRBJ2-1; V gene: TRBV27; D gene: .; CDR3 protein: CASSFGDEQFF
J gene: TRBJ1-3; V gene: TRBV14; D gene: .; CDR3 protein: CASSQDSAKGGNTIYF
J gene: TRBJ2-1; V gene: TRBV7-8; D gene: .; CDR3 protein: CASSLVWWNQGHNEQFF
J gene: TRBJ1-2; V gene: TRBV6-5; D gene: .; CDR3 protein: CASTSANYGYTF
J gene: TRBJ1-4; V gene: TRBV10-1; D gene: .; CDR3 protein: CARTIRDGNEKLFF
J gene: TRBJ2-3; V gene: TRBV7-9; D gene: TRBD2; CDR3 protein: CASSLTGLAGDTQYF
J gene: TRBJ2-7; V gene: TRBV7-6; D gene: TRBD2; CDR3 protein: CASSSSGRWYEQYF
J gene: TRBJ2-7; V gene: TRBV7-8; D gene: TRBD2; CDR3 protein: CASSLSSGRPSSYEQYF
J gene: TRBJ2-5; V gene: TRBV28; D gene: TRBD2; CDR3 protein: CASSFGLAGGLREQYF
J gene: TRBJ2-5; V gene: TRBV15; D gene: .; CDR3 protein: CATSRDRSWADQETQYF
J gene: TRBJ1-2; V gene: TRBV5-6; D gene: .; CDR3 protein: CASSPWVNYGYTF
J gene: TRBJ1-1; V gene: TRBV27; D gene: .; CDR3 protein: CASSLWGWTEAFF
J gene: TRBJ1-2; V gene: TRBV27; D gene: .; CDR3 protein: CASSLRGPFGSTAWNPNYGYTF
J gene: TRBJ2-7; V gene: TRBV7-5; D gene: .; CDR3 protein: CARDSPWELAYTYEQYF
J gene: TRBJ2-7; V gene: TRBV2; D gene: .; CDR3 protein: CASNPEFLREQYF
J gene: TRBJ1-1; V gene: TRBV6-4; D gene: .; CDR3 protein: CASSRPHVNTEAFF
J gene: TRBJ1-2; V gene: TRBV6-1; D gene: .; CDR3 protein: CAISERAGTGYTF
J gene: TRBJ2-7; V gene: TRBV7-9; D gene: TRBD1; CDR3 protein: CASSFGQGSYEQYF
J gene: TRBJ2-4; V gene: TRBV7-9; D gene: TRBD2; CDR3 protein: CASSFGTTKNIQYF
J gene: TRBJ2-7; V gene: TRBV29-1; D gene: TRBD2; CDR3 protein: CSVEGAGESYEQYF
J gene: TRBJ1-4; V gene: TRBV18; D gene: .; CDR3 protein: CASSPWGGDEKLFF
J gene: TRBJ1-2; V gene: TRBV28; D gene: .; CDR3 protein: CASRLLQLGGYTF
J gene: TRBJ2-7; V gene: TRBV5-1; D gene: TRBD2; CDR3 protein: CASSWGLAGGSSYEQYF
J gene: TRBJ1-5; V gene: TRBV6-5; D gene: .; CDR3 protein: CASSYSQVGPQHF
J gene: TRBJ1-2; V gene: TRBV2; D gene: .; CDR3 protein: CASSLDGIYGYTF
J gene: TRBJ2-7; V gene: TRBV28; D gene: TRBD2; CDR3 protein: CASNRAGEAGRYF
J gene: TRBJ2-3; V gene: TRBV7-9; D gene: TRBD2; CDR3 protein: CASSFRPGLASDTQYF
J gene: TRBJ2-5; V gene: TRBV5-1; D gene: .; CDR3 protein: CASRPVGAEPQETQYF
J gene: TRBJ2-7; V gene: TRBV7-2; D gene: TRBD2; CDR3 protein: CASSTRLAGGPLCEQYF
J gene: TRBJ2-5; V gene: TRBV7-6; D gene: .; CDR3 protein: CASSFSSGQETQYF
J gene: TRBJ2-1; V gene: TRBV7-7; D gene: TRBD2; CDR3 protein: CASSFAGGHNEQFF
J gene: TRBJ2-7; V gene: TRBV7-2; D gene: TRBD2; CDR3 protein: CASSTGLAGSYEQYF
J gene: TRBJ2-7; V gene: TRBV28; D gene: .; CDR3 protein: CASSPYPYEQYF
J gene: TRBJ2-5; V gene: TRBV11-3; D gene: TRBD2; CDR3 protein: CASSLGLAAQETQYF
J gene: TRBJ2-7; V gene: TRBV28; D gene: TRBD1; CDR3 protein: CASSGPGTGWPEQYF
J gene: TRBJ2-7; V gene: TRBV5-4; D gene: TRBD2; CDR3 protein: CASSPGLAGWGVHEQYF